What follows describes a single T cell receptor beta chain. This clonotype has only a few counts. Its recognized antigen is unknown. Qualities for individual bases were not recorded, and no much larger clone is one base off. The roughly 38 donors, aged 6 to 90 years, were systemically healthy Caucasian individuals from Russia. Approximately 9.7 milliliters of peripheral blood were drawn from each donor into EDTA-treated Vacutainer tubes. Ficoll-Paque density-gradient centrifugation was used to isolate PBMCs, with at least 7 million per sample. Total RNA, at least 6 micrograms per sample, was extracted from PBMCs with Trizol reagent. Naive CD45RAhigh/CD27high T cell percentages were measured by flow cytometry on a PBMC aliquot from every donor. This specimen comes from a study of blood T cells in healthy people across ages (dated by TCRdb to between 2014 and 2017). About the investigation overall: In model experiments, template switching captured roughly one uniquely barcoded TCR beta cDNA molecule for every two T cells. Using deep sequencing normalized with unique cDNA molecular identifiers, the study measured how TCR beta repertoire diversity changes with age. The donors were split into four age groups: young (average around 15 years), middle-aged (more than 35), aged (62) and long-lived (more than 80). Two additional independent replicas of 1 million unique cDNA reads from the same blood draw were analyzed for two donors (one aged 18 to 29 and one aged 80 or older). The investigation overall reported the following: Compared with the aged group, more naive CD4+ T cells, fewer expanded clones and increased TCR diversity were shown by the long-lived group, suggesting age selection. Estimates of total diversity based on one million sequenced T cells were considered lower bounds and underestimates. The CMV infection status of donors was not known, potentially confounding age-related changes in expanded clonotypes. Because profiling used bulk unsorted PBMCs, naive and antigen-experienced compartments could not be compared conclusively. The percentage of naive T cells measured by flow cytometry correlated strongly with observed TCR beta diversity. As age increased, observed TCR beta diversity per million T cells dropped in a roughly linear way, and a significant reduction was already evident by age 40.

Measured from the cysteine to the phenylalanine, the CDR3 is 15 residues long. The kept DNA is CDR3 alone, 45 bases in frame from the first base. Trimming accounts for 3 bases at V and 5 bases at J, while the number of junction bases matched to no gene is 12. The germline V gene (reference sequence) specifies DFQATT as CDR1 and SNEGSKA as CDR2. Library prep was done by 5' RACE. The instrument given in TCRdb is Illumina HiSeq 2500. A second PCR of 7 to 11 cycles was performed with a sample-barcoded 5' primer and a J-beta primer mix. A template-switch 5' adaptor carrying 12 random nucleotides introduced a unique molecular identifier onto each TCR beta cDNA molecule. Each sample yielded at least 3 million CDR3-containing paired-end reads. All of the RNA was converted into first-strand cDNA using the Mint cDNA synthesis kit, with a TRBC-specific oligonucleotide serving as the primer. Following uracil-DNA glycosylase treatment, a first 18-cycle PCR with universal primers M1SS and BC2_uni_R was performed on all cDNA. Turning to the authors' computational methods: For normalization, 1 million high-quality reads, each with a distinct molecular identifier, were randomly selected from each sample. Instead of being binned into consensus sequences, reads that shared molecular identifiers were thrown out. MiTCR, run with a Q25 quality threshold and the strictest error-elimination algorithm, handled CDR3 identification, clonotype clustering and error correction. A nonparametric unseen species model with Euler transformation was used to estimate lower-bound total TCR beta diversity. TCRdb's own reprocessing of the public reads used fastp at Q25 and MiXCR and kept productive beta chains. A single entry per CDR3 protein holds the most common genes and DNA from its merged rows. What appears here as the V and J calls and clone size reflects TCRdb's work, not the paper's. The sample records fewer than 650,000 distinct CDR3 sequences, around a quarter of which are singletons. The ten largest clones capture 3% to 4% of the sample.

This sample was shared with a second study, whose subject was T cells of mothers and their children. That second report states: Nine systemically healthy Caucasian individuals, comprising three mothers and their six children, were included as donors. cDNA synthesis used all of the extracted RNA, with roughly 1.5 ug of RNA in each 15 ul reaction. In the second PCR, the M1S primer introduced both the sample barcodes and 2-4 random nucleotides. More than 9.5 million TCR beta CDR3 reads were obtained from each mother, and about 3 million reads were obtained from each child. TCR recombination output is similarly shaped by thymic selection in related and unrelated pairs, with a minor effect exerted by inherited differences. Normalized repertoire overlap was always slightly but never significantly higher in related than unrelated mother-child pairs. No persistent microchimeric T cell clones were found, with a detection sensitivity of around 100 clones per million clonotypes. To look for features that set related mother-child pairs apart from unrelated individuals, the researchers ran deep NGS to compare the TCR beta repertoires of mothers and children. Mothers averaged roughly 36 +/- 4 years of age and children averaged approximately 12 +/- 4 years. After adapter ligation was performed with NEBNext reagents, the libraries were sequenced on an Illumina HiSeq 2000 with 100+100 nt paired-end reads. To prevent cross-contamination, the mother and child libraries were prepared a month apart and were sequenced in separate runs. Each donor had between about 450,000 and 2,100,000 distinct TCR beta clonotypes identified. Naive TCR beta clonotypes were estimated from low-frequency clonotypes matched to each donor's FACS-determined naive share, without sorting.

What was sequenced was blood. The chain employs TRBV20-1 and TRBJ2-5; 7 middle bases align to TRBD1. The TCR was taken from a boy younger than 10 in good health. The CDR3 region reads CSASPPGQALETQYF. The DNA sequence is TGCAGTGCTAGCCCTCCTGGACAGGCTCTGGAGACCCAGTACTTC.